This TCR beta chain was captured by sequencing in a study of sequential checkpoint blockade in melanoma. Study in general: About 88 pretreatment tumor DNA samples were TCRβ immunosequenced.

This clone was seen a few times. Its antigen is still unknown. The table came from immunoSEQ multiplex PCR; TCRdb's copy has only in-frame clones and leaves some out. The table includes some 8,000 clones, 28% detected once. Broader study findings: T-cell fraction and clonality followed PD-L1 and CD8+ counts, not mutational load.

Treatment in this sample: randomized to nivolumab then ipilimumab (arm A) or the reverse (arm B). The germline V gene has CDR1 SGDLS and CDR2 YYNGEE. This CDR3 is 13 amino acids long. Trimming cost V 3 bases and J 7 bases, with 13 bases left between them. The TCR comes from a human donor with melanoma. The chain couples TRBV9 to TRBJ1-2; TRBD1 might be the D (6 bases). Specimen: tumor tissue (inferred from file names), collected from a patient given nivolumab and ipilimumab in sequence. CDR3 DNA: TGTGCCAGCAGCGCCACAGGGTTGTTTGGCTACACCTTC. Protein: CASSATGLFGYTF. Looking up the rest from reference TRBV9 and TRBJ1-2 gives the full variable domain: DSGVTQTPKHLITATGQRVTLRCSPRSGDLSVYWYQQSLDQGLQFLIQYYNGEERAKGNILERFSAQQFPDLHSELNLSSLELGDSALYFCASSATGLFGYTFGSGTRLTVV.